This entry describes one T cell receptor (beta chain). This table comes from immunoSEQ multiplex PCR, and its TCRdb copy is limited to in-frame clones, with some not included. The sample includes just over 95,000 clones, roughly 82% of them seen just once. This sample was taken from a study of blood T cell repertoires in COVID-19. V dropped 5 bases and J dropped 2; count of bases not matched to a gene: 4. This CDR3 spans 14 amino acids. The germline V gene has CDR1 SGHTA and CDR2 FQGNSA. This TCR was recovered from a man older than 75 with acute or convalescent COVID-19. The V and J genes are TRBV7-2 and TRBJ2-7; TRBD2 matches 9 bases. The source material was peripheral blood. This CDR3 is CASSAGLATYEQYF. The CDR3 DNA reads TGTGCCAGCAGCGCCGGACTAGCGACCTACGAGCAGTACTTC. Combining the CDR3 with reference TRBV7-2 and TRBJ2-7 gives the whole variable domain GAGVSQSPSNKVTEKGKDVELRCDPISGHTALYWYRQSLGQGLEFLIYFQGNSAPDKSGLPSDRFSAERTGGSVSTLTIQRTQQEDSAVYLCASSAGLATYEQYFGPGTRLTVT.